This TCR beta chain emerged from a study of blood T cell repertoires in COVID-19 (TCRdb year 2020). In the study overall: Samples from collaborators originated in the United States, Italy and Spain and spanned both the acute and convalescent phases of COVID-19. The prospective study material was composed of cDNA or gDNA derived from T cells, B-cell-depleted T cells, or PBMCs. Subjects who had been exposed to COVID-19, were actively infected with it, or had recovered from it provided the deeply sampled blood TCRbeta repertoires that made up the dataset. The repertoires were released in a freely available public database intended as a resource for research on the immune response to SARS-CoV-2. The samples were drawn from two sources: the first 160 participants of the ongoing ImmuneRACE study, and 950 to 1,500 subjects contributed by 6 global collaborators. The sample metadata nearly always contained a de-identified subject ID, COVID-19 status, age in years and sex. Where available, HLA class I and class II types were taken from metadata supplied by the sample provider and were not determined by assay-based typing.

Sequences LGHDT (CDR1) and YNNKEL (CDR2) are obtained from the germline V gene (reference sequence). The CDR3 starts with the cysteine, ends with the phenylalanine, and has 12 residues. Here the CDR3 DNA is all that survives: 36 bases in frame from base 1. After removal of 8 bases from V and 7 bases from J, the junction retains 6 bases not matched to a gene. Concerning this clone: No antigen is known for it. Base-call qualities are not available, and no considerably larger clone is one nucleotide away.

TCRbeta CDR3 regions were amplified from genomic DNA using the immunoSEQ Assay, a bias-controlled multiplex PCR. The study's own analysis went as follows. Nucleated cell counts per sample were estimated from amplification of reference gene primers within the assay. To quantify the absolute abundance of each unique TCRbeta CDR3 rearrangement, sequence reads were collapsed and filtered. For each sample, productive Simpson clonality was calculated as the square root of Simpson's diversity index over productive rearrangements. As stored in TCRdb, this immuneACCESS dataset retains in-frame rearrangements with V and J assigned. A fraction of the clones does not appear; measured against another copy, unresolved V genes explain less than half of the discrepancy, and the remainder lacks a known reason. Clone size and V and J calls were adopted from that table, with D and trimming inferred from the DNA. Here the sample has around 170,000 clones; more than 80% occur a single time. Approximately 3% of the sample is held by the ten biggest clonotypes.

Overall results and qualifications from the work: The quantity of clinical and demographic metadata differed by source and by participant and was supplied without curation.

Each collaborating institution followed its own protocols to collect whole blood in K2EDTA tubes. For TCRbeta analysis, collaborators shipped samples in one of three forms: frozen whole blood, isolated PBMCs, or DNA extracted from either of those sample types. This chain is built from TRBV3-1 (or the pseudogene TRBV3-2) and TRBJ1-1; 8 central nucleotides agree with TRBD1. This TCR derives from a man in his fifties or sixties with acute or convalescent COVID-19. Sequencing was carried out using peripheral blood. The CDR3 sequence is CASGTGRIEAFF. The DNA is TGTGCCAGCGGGACAGGACGAATTGAAGCTTTCTTT.